This T cell receptor beta chain was found in a study of blood T cell repertoires in COVID-19. For the study at large: PBMCs, B-cell-depleted T cells, or T cells provided the cDNA or gDNA that made up the material.

Sequenced by immunoSEQ multiplex PCR; TCRdb stores in-frame clones only, minus some. The sample includes 300,000 to 400,000 clones, about 89% seen only once; the top ten take about 6.3%. This CDR3 region has 11 residues. Germline CDR1 is GTSNPN and CDR2 is SVGIG (reference sequence). The ends were cut back, 8 bases at V and 4 bases at J, with 8 bases in the middle. Patients at the Seattle site were enrolled during active infection and followed longitudinally. This TCR came from a woman aged 45 to 65 with COVID-19, enrolled during active disease. The sample consisted of peripheral blood. This rearrangement joins TRBV30 to TRBJ2-2, with unresolved D. The CDR3 sequence is CALESTGELFF. The CDR3 nucleotides read TGTGCCCTAGAGAGCACCGGGGAGCTGTTTTTT. The full variable domain, with the rest looked up from reference TRBV30 and TRBJ2-2, is SQTIHQWPATLVQPVGSPLSLECTVEGTSNPNLYWYRQAAGRGLQLLFYSVGIGQISSEVPQNLSASRPQDRQFILSSKKLLLSDSGFYLCALESTGELFFGEGSRLTVL.